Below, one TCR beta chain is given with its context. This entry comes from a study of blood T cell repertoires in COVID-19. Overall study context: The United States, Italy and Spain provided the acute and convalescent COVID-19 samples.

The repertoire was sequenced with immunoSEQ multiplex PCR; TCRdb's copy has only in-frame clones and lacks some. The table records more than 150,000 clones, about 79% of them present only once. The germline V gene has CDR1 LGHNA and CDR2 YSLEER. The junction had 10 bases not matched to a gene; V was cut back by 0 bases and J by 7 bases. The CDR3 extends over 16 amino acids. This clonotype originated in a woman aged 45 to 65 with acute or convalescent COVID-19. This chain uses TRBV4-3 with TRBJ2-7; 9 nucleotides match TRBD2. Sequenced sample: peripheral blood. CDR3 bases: TGCGCCAGCAGCCAAGAGAGCGGGAGGACCGGGAGAGAGCAGTACTTC. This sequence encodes CASSQESGRTGREQYF.